The clone carrying this T cell receptor (beta chain) was seen only a few times. Antigen: not known. Oncomine TCR Beta short-read sequencing was applied to DNA from cultured CD4+ T cells. Each CDR3 protein gets one entry after TCRdb re-called the PCR reads with MiXCR. The profile covers some 13,000 distinct CDR3 sequences, with about 30% appearing a single time and 12% taken by the ten largest. The data originate from a study of vaccination and CD4 T cells after COVID-19. Study-level background: The post-vaccine samples came a median 72 days after dose two (range 14 to 241).

Treatment specified: roughly ten-day PBMC culture with coronavirus spike peptide pools or control peptides (ViraFEST assay). Material for sequencing was CD4+ T cells from blood, cultured in vitro. The sequence came from a human donor who had recovered from COVID-19.

CDR3 amino acids: CASSTGGTNTGELFF. Written as DNA, the CDR3 is TGCGCCAGCTCAACAGGGGGCACGAACACCGGGGAGCTGTTTTTT. The V call is TRBV5-1, the J call TRBJ2-2, with 9 nucleotides matching TRBD1. This CDR3 contains 15 residues. J was trimmed by 0 bases and V by 7 bases; bases with no gene match: 4. In germline, CDR1 is SGHRS, CDR2 YFSETQ.